Listed below are T cell receptor beta chains from one sample, sequenced in a study of graft-versus-host responses after intestinal transplantation. Using immunoSEQ multiplex PCR, the repertoire was profiled, and TCRdb retains in-frame clones only, with some absent. The table includes about 9,700 clones, 30% to 35% detected once. Sequencing was performed on alloreactive CD4+ T cells from a mixed lymphocyte reaction culture, taken before transplantation. The receptors were sampled from a human patient who was an organ donor for intestinal transplantation. Both conserved end residues are part of each CDR3. The D gene is left open where the match is weak. Size tells how often a clone was seen (once, few, many) or the class of an expanded clone, and some rows leave it out.

TRBV5-1,TRBJ2-1,few,TRBD2,CASSLSGGSSYNEQFF,TGCGCCAGCAGTTTGAGCGGGGGGAGCTCCTACAATGAGCAGTTCTTC
TRBV5-3,TRBJ1-5,NA,NA,CARSLTNNQPQHF,TGTGCCAGAAGCTTGACAAACAATCAGCCCCAGCATTTT
TRBV6-5,TRBJ1-3,NA,NA,CASSYTRPGSGNTIYF,TGTGCCAGCAGTTACACCCGGCCCGGATCTGGAAACACCATATATTTT
TRBV6-1,TRBJ2-1,medium-sized,NA,CASIITGEAEQFF,TGTGCCAGCATTATCACAGGGGAGGCTGAGCAGTTCTTC
TRBV18,TRBJ2-6,NA,NA,CASSPRVTGSGANVLTF,TGTGCCAGCTCACCTCGCGTAACAGGGAGTGGGGCCAACGTCCTGACTTTC
TRBV5-5,TRBJ1-4,few,TRBD1,CASSLRRGQGAVREKLFF,TGTGCCAGCAGCTTGCGGCGAGGGCAGGGGGCAGTGAGGGAAAAACTGTTTTTT
TRBV13,TRBJ2-2,NA,NA,CASSLGPGEVGELFF,TGTGCCAGCAGCTTAGGCCCCGGAGAAGTCGGGGAGCTGTTTTTT
TRBV21-1,TRBJ1-1,NA,NA,CASRLSIVHNRTEAFF,TGTGCCAGCAGGCTTTCGATAGTACACAATCGCACTGAAGCTTTCTTT
TRBV7-9,TRBJ2-3,NA,NA,CASSLASTDTQYF,TGTGCCAGCAGCTTAGCTAGCACAGATACGCAGTATTTT
TRBV5-4,TRBJ1-2,NA,NA,CASSLATNYGYTF,TGTGCCAGCAGCTTGGCGACTAACTATGGCTACACCTTC
TRBV10-3,TRBJ2-1,NA,TRBD1,CAISAGQGNEQFF,TGTGCCATCAGCGCTGGACAGGGTAATGAGCAGTTCTTC
TRBV28,TRBJ1-3,NA,NA,CASSLPGQLTYSGNTIYF,TGTGCCAGCAGTTTACCCGGACAGCTGACTTACTCTGGAAACACCATATATTTT
TRBV7-2,TRBJ2-7,NA,TRBD1,CASSLGTGYYEQYF,TGTGCCAGCAGCTTAGGGACAGGCTACTACGAGCAGTACTTC
TRBV19,TRBJ2-3,few,NA,CAALPGSPSTYRADTQYF,TGTGCCGCCCTCCCAGGGTCTCCATCAACCTATAGGGCAGATACGCAGTATTTT
TRBV11-1,TRBJ2-1,NA,NA,CASSTTRTGKNEQFF,TGTGCCAGCAGCACGACTAGAACGGGAAAGAATGAGCAGTTCTTC
TRBV6-4,TRBJ2-7,NA,TRBD2,CASNGRLAGDDEQYF,TGTGCCAGCAACGGGAGACTAGCGGGGGACGACGAGCAGTACTTC
TRBV15,TRBJ2-5,NA,TRBD1,CATSRDWDRQYF,TGTGCCACCAGCAGAGATTGGGACAGGCAGTACTTC
TRBV21-1,TRBJ1-4,medium-sized,NA,CATHREKLFF,TGTGCCACTCACAGGGAAAAACTGTTTTTT
TRBV6-1,TRBJ1-3,medium-sized,NA,CASSENWDRYSRGNTIYF,TGTGCCAGCAGTGAAAATTGGGACCGTTACTCCCGGGGGAACACCATATATTTT
TRBV27,TRBJ2-2,medium-sized,NA,CASSLSRVHSLFF,TGTGCCAGCAGTTTATCACGTGTTCATTCGCTGTTTTTT
TRBV11-3,TRBJ2-2,NA,TRBD1,CASSSDRGYTGELFF,TGTGCCAGCAGCTCGGACAGGGGGTACACCGGGGAGCTGTTTTTT
TRBV7-9,TRBJ1-6,few,NA,CASTPWDGDSPLHF,TGTGCCAGCACCCCATGGGACGGAGATTCACCCCTCCACTTT
TRBV5-7,TRBJ1-3,NA,TRBD1,CASSLFGTGRNTIYF,TGTGCCAGCAGCTTGTTCGGGACAGGGAGAAACACCATATATTTT
TRBV6-6,TRBJ2-7,NA,NA,CASSYSETGSYEQYF,TGTGCCAGCAGTTACTCGGAAACAGGGTCCTACGAGCAGTACTTC
TRBV11-2,TRBJ1-3,NA,NA,CASSLAVSLSGNTIYF,TGTGCCAGCAGCTTAGCGGTCAGCCTCTCTGGAAACACCATATATTTT
TRBV5-1,TRBJ2-5,few,TRBD1,CASRQGAQETQYF,TGCGCCAGCAGACAGGGGGCGCAAGAGACCCAGTACTTC
TRBV9,TRBJ1-1,NA,NA,CASSVQSAHTEAFF,TGTGCCAGCAGCGTGCAATCAGCGCACACTGAAGCTTTCTTT
TRBV5-1,TRBJ1-3,NA,NA,CASSLSFVTGQTGNTIYF,TGCGCCAGCAGCTTGAGTTTCGTTACAGGCCAAACTGGAAACACCATATATTTT
TRBV7-2,TRBJ2-1,NA,NA,CASSLGRGKGFF,TGTGCCAGCAGCTTGGGGCGGGGTAAGGGGTTCTTC
TRBV9,TRBJ1-5,few,NA,CASSVGPYSNQPQHF,TGTGCCAGCAGCGTCGGCCCCTATAGCAATCAGCCCCAGCATTTT
TRBV15,TRBJ1-6,NA,NA,CATSKINSPLHF,TGTGCCACCTCTAAGATAAATTCACCCCTCCACTTT
TRBV9,TRBJ2-2,NA,TRBD1,CASSDRDRDYTGELFF,TGTGCCAGCAGCGATAGGGACAGGGATTACACCGGGGAGCTGTTTTTT